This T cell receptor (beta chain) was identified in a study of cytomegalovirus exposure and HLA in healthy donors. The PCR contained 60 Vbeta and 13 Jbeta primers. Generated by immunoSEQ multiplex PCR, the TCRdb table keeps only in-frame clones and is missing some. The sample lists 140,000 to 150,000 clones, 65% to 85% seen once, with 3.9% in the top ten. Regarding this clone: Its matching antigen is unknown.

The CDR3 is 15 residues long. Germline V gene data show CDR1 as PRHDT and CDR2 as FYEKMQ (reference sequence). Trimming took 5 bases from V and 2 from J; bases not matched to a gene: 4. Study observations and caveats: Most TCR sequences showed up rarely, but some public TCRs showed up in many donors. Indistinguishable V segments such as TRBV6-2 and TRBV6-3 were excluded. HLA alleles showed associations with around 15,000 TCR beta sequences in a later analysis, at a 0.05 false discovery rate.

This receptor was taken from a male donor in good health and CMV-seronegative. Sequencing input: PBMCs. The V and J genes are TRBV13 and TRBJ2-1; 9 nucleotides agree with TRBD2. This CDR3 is CASSVKRGAYNEQFF. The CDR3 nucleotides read TGTGCCAGCAGCGTCAAGCGGGGGGCCTACAATGAGCAGTTCTTC.